These 3 T cell receptor beta chains share one sample of origin, sequenced in a study of beta chain features in type 1 diabetes. All of the isolated RNA was reverse transcribed, so expressed TCRB transcripts were sequenced. Profiled with immunoSEQ multiplex PCR; TCRdb holds only in-frame clones, not every one. The sample lists hundreds of thousands of clones, 30% seen once, with roughly 0.06% in the top ten. Sequences were obtained from naive CD4+ T cells from blood. These receptors all come from a man younger than 35 in good health.

The chain links TRBV9 to TRBJ2-2; 7 nucleotides align to TRBD2. Germline V lookup: CDR1 SGDLS, CDR2 YYNGEE. The ends lost 2 bases at V and 0 bases at J; junction bases unmatched: 7. The CDR3 covers 17 residues. The CDR3 is CASSVPKAGSNTGELFF. The DNA of the CDR3 is TGTGCCAGCAGCGTCCCCAAAGCGGGATCGAACACCGGGGAGCTGTTTTTT.

This clone has more than one count but fewer than ten. This sequence joins TRBV25-1 and TRBJ2-7; D remains ambiguous. This CDR3 has 14 residues. CDR1 and CDR2 (germline): MGHDK, SYGVNS. The V end lost 4 bases, the J end lost 5 bases, and 15 bases lay between the germline ends. The CDR3 sequence is CASSGGIPWNEQYF. In DNA form, the CDR3 reads TGTGCCAGCAGTGGAGGTATCCCCTGGAACGAGCAGTACTTC.

This clone was seen a few times. The V gene is TRBV11-2, the J gene TRBJ2-1, with D tentatively TRBD1 (5 bases). Germline CDR1 is SGHAT and CDR2 is FQNNGV. Trimming cost V 3 bases and J 4 bases, with 16 bases left between them. CDR3 size: 16 residues. The CDR3 here is CASSLPRTPDYNEQFF. CDR3 nucleotides: TGTGCCAGCAGCTTGCCCCGGACACCTGATTACAATGAGCAGTTCTTC. The variable domain in full, completed from reference TRBV11-2 and TRBJ2-1, reads EAGVAQSPRYKIIEKRQSVAFWCNPISGHATLYWYQQILGQGPKLLIQFQNNGVVDDSQLPKDRFSAERLKGVDSTLKIQPAKLEDSAVYLCASSLPRTPDYNEQFFGPGTRLTVL.